The clone carrying this TCR beta chain appeared many times. The antigen is not known. The data derive from a study of identical twins. Findings and caveats of the study: Possibly, invariant MAIT and iNKT cells partly confounded zero-insertion analyses. While abundant cord blood beta clonotypes carried fewer insertions, memory repertoires showed no such pattern.

The CDR3 extends over 12 amino acids. V was trimmed by 6 bases and J by 1 base, leaving 7 bases between them. The germline CDR1 and CDR2 sequences are DFQATT and SNEGSKA (reference sequence). Healthy Caucasians, and only they, were the donors. TCRdb passed the 5' RACE reads through MiXCR, listing each CDR3 protein once. This repertoire shows 570,000 or so distinct CDR3 sequences, more than 9% found once; its top ten account for under 3%. This sample was shared with a second study, whose subject was yellow fever vaccine responses in identical twins.

This TCR derives from a woman aged 18-29 years in good health. The rearrangement links TRBV20-1 to TRBJ1-5, with D perhaps matching TRBD1 (5 bases). The sample was PBMCs. This CDR3 is CSAGDSNQPQHF. CDR3 in DNA: TGCAGTGCGGGGGACAGCAATCAGCCCCAGCATTTT.